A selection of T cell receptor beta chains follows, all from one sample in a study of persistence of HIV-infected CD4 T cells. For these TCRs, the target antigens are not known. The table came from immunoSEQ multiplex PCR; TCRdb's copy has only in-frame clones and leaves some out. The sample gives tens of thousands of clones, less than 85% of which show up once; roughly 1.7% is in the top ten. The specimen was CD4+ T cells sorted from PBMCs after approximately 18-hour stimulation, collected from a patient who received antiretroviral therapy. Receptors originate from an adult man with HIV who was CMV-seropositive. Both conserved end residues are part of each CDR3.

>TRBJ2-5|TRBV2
CATTGLRGSKTQYF
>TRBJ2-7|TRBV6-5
CASGDRGYEQYF
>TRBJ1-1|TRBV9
CASSVGDTEAFF
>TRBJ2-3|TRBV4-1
CASSNPGLAGGLSSTDTQYF
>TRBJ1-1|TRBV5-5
CASSLVFTEAFF
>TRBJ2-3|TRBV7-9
CASSVGGGSTDTQYF
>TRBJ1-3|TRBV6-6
CASSLTGLSLSSGNTIYF
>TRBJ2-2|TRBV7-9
CASSLDGTGELFF
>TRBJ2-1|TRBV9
CASSEEGREQFF
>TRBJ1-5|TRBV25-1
CASSESLGGEQPQHF
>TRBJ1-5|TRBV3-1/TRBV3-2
CASSPHGNNQPQHF
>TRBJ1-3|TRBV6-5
CASSLYSGNTIYF
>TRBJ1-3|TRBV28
CASSLGAGNTIYF
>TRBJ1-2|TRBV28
CASTWTGVSGYTF
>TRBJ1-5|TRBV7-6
CASSSTGSPGQPQHF
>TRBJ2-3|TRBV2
CASSDGTSGTDTQYF
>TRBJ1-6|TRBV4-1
CASSQALGGLGSPLHF
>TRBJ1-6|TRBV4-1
CASSLRIADSPLHF
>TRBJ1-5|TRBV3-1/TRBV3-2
CASSPGQGNQPQHF
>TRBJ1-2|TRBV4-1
CASSQDMAFKGGYTF
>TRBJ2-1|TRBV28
CASSSSGGPQNYNEQFF
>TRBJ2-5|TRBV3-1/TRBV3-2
CASSLGSKETQYF
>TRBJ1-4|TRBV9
CASSVPRSDPTNEKLFF
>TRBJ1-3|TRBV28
CASSFPGVSGNTIYF
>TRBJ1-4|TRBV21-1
CAGLSKGQGDEKLFF
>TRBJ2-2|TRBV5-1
CASSPGQRLGTGELFF
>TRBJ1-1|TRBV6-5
CASSLLPGMNTEAFF
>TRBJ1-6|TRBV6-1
CASSESGGRSPLHF
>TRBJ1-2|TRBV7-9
CASSPHNPQEVLSNYGYTF
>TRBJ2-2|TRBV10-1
CASSRETGELFF
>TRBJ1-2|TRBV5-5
CASSLEPGADYGYTF
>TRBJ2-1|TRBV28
CASSPRDRGSEQFF
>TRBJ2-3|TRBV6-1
CASSEALRQADTQYF
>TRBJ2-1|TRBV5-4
CASSSGGGLRNEQFF
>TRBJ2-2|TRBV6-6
CASTKETRVGGELFF
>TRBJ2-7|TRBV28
CASRTGGSYEQYF
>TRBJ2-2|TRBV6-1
CASSEPPRGVIKPGTGELFF
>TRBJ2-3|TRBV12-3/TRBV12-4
CASSFRVGDTQYF
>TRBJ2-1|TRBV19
CASSRDGLTYNEQFF
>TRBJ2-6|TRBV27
CASSLLQTGTGANVLTF
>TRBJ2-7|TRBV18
CASSPDRTGTYEQYF
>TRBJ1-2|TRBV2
CASSESNSPNYGYTF
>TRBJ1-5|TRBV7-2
CASSLVVGNQPQHF
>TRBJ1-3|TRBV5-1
CASRDSGNTIYF